This passage covers 26 T cell receptor beta chains from one sample sequenced in a study of blood T cell repertoires in COVID-19. Assay: immunoSEQ multiplex PCR; the TCRdb copy retains only in-frame clones and omits some. The table has tens of thousands of clones, 74% seen once. Sequencing was performed on peripheral blood. The receptors derive from a human donor with acute or convalescent COVID-19. The donor label of this sample is uncertain.

V is TRBV5-4 and J is TRBJ2-3; 8 nucleotides line up with TRBD1. This CDR3 has 16 residues. V was clipped by 5 bases and J by 5 bases; unmatched bases: 13. CDR1 is SGHNT, CDR2 YYREEE, per germline (reference sequence). CDR3 in DNA: TGTGCCAGCAGACGTACAGGGGGAAGCAATGGAGATACGCAGTATTTT. Amino acids: CASRRTGGSNGDTQYF.

The chain joins TRBV5-8 to TRBJ1-1; D possibly corresponds to TRBD1 (6 bases). This CDR3 has 14 amino acids. V lost 3 bases and J 10 bases, leaving 19 bases between the germline ends. Germline CDR1 reads SGHTS; CDR2 reads YDEGEE. The CDR3 DNA reads TGTGCCAGCAGCTCCCCACTTACGCAGGGGTCAGCTTTCTTT. Translating gives CASSSPLTQGSAFF.

The V and J genes are TRBV21-1 and TRBJ2-7; the D segment call TRBD2 is taken from the table without a DNA check. TRBV21-1 is a pseudogene. The CDR3 sequence is 16 residues long. The CDR3 spells CASSRGAGSLPYEQYF. In DNA, the CDR3 is TGTGCCAGCAGCAGGGGAGCGGGGAGCCTTCCTTACGAGCAGTACTTC.

The chain couples TRBV9 to TRBJ1-3; TRBD1 matches 8 bases. The CDR3 contains 13 residues. The ends lost 0 bases at V and 7 bases at J; junction bases unmatched: 0. Germline V gene data show CDR1 as SGDLS and CDR2 as YYNGEE. CDR3 region: CASSVGTGNTIYF. DNA for the CDR3: TGTGCCAGCAGCGTAGGGACAGGGAACACCATATATTTT.

This clone was seen a few times. This chain links TRBV3-1 (or the pseudogene TRBV3-2) with TRBJ1-5, with a weak D call TRBD1 (6 bases). CDR3 length: 14 residues. V lost 5 bases, J lost 2 bases, and 10 bases lay in between. The germline gives CDR1 LGHDT, CDR2 YNNKEL (reference sequence). The DNA of the CDR3 is TGTGCCAGCAGCGGGACATCGGGCAATCAGCCCCAGCATTTT. Translated: CASSGTSGNQPQHF.

This clone occurred a few times. The rearrangement uses TRBV4-2 and TRBJ2-1; 15 bases line up with TRBD2. From germline, CDR1 is LGHNA and CDR2 YNFKEQ. CDR3 length equals 19 residues. With 1 base clipped from V and 8 bases from J, the junction kept 12 bases outside the gene matches. The CDR3 region is CASSQVGAGTSGRRDEQFF. CDR3 sequence (DNA): TGTGCCAGCAGCCAAGTGGGGGCAGGGACTAGCGGGAGGAGGGATGAGCAGTTCTTC.

V usage is TRBV19 and J usage is TRBJ2-2; no clear D. CDR3 length: 16 residues. Germline CDR1 reads LNHDA; CDR2 reads SQIVND (reference sequence). The V end lost 1 base, the J end lost 0 bases, and 9 bases lay between the germline ends. For the CDR3, the DNA is TGTGCCAGTAGTATAGGACAACCCGCGAACACCGGGGAGCTGTTTTTT. As protein: CASSIGQPANTGELFF.

The genes are TRBV10-2 and TRBJ1-2; 12 nucleotides agree with TRBD1. Trimming took 8 bases from V and 8 from J; bases not matched to a gene: 6. Germline CDR1 is WSHSY and CDR2 is SAAADI. The CDR3 spans 13 residues. DNA of the CDR3: TGCGCCAGCTCGGGACAGGGGGCGCGAGGCTACACCTTC. It is translated as CASSGQGARGYTF.

The chain uses TRBV27 and TRBJ2-7; 9 positions match TRBD1. Germline CDR1 reads MNHEY; CDR2 reads SMNVEV (reference sequence). The CDR3 contains 15 residues. V shed 7 bases and J 7 bases; nucleotides not matched to a gene: 14. CDR3 coding DNA: TGTGCCAGCACCAAAAGCCCGGGACAGGGAAGGGAGCAGTACTTC. It specifies CASTKSPGQGREQYF.

By share, this clone counts as medium-sized. V gene TRBV27 combines with J gene TRBJ1-6; perhaps TRBD1 as D (6 bases). Germline V gives CDR1 MNHEY, CDR2 SMNVEV (reference sequence). The CDR3 is 14 amino acids. The V and J ends lost 6 bases and 7 bases respectively, with 13 bases between them. CDR3 in amino acids: CASSRGTNNSPLHF. The CDR3 DNA reads as TGTGCCAGCAGCCGAGGGACAAACAATTCACCCCTCCACTTT.

V usage is TRBV28 and J usage is TRBJ2-3; weak D call: TRBD1 (5 bases). The V and J ends lost 2 bases and 3 bases respectively, with 9 bases between them. This CDR3 spans 14 amino acids. Germline CDR1 reads MDHEN; CDR2 reads SYDVKM. DNA for the CDR3: TGTGCCAGCAGTTTAGGGGCAAATACAGATACGCAGTATTTT. Translating gives CASSLGANTDTQYF.

V usage is TRBV12-3 or TRBV12-4 and J usage is TRBJ1-2; perhaps TRBD1 as D (6 bases). V lost 4 bases to trimming and J lost 8 bases, with 14 bases between them. This CDR3 has 13 amino acids. CDR3 loop: CASSYGQNGGYTF. As DNA, the CDR3 is TGTGCCAGCAGTTATGGACAGAATGGAGGCTACACCTTC.

This clone has more than one count but fewer than ten. One junction end disagrees with the germline gene, perhaps due to a read error. The chain recombines TRBV28 with TRBJ2-7; no firm D call. The CDR3 totals 11 residues. The germline V gene has CDR1 MDHEN and CDR2 SYDVKM. The CDR3 here is CASSVPYGQYF. CDR3 DNA sequence: TGTGCCAGCAGCGTTCCTTACGGGCAGTACTTC.

This clone appeared once. J is TRBJ1-2 and V is TRBV18; D perhaps matches TRBD1 (5 bases). Trimming cost V 3 bases and J 6 bases, with 11 bases left between them. The CDR3 covers 13 residues. Germline-derived CDR1 and CDR2 are KGHSH and LQKENI. The CDR3 sequence: CASSPQGIDGYTF. DNA of the CDR3: TGTGCCAGCTCACCTCAGGGTATCGATGGCTACACCTTC.

The chain recombines TRBV3-1 (or the pseudogene TRBV3-2) with TRBJ2-1; D gene uncertain. The CDR3 is 13 residues long. CDR1 is LGHDT, CDR2 YNNKEL, per germline (reference sequence). V was trimmed by 0 bases and J by 9 bases, leaving 9 bases between them. CDR3 region: CASSQERAGEQFF. CDR3 in DNA: TGTGCCAGCAGCCAAGAGCGAGCCGGTGAGCAGTTCTTC.

This sequence joins TRBV7-9 and TRBJ1-1; D is perhaps TRBD1 (6 bases). The germline V gene has CDR1 SEHNR and CDR2 FQNEAQ (reference sequence). The V end lost 1 base, the J end lost 7 bases, and 7 bases lay between the germline ends. The CDR3 totals 12 residues. In nucleotides, the CDR3 is TGTGCCAGCAGCTTAGTACAGGGTGAAGCTTTCTTT. This codes for CASSLVQGEAFF.

This chain links TRBV5-4 with TRBJ2-5; 7 nucleotides match TRBD2. The CDR3 has 16 residues. Germline V lookup: CDR1 SGHNT, CDR2 YYREEE (reference sequence). J gave up 2 bases and V 0 bases, and 7 bases lay outside the gene matches. The CDR3 coding sequence is TGTGCCAGCAGCTTGGTTGGACTAGGAAAACAAGAGACCCAGTACTTC. This sequence encodes CASSLVGLGKQETQYF.

The chain couples TRBV27 to TRBJ1-2; 7 nucleotides match TRBD1. V dropped 7 bases and J dropped 4; count of bases not matched to a gene: 9. CDR3 size: 14 residues. Germline-derived CDR1 and CDR2 are MNHEY and SMNVEV (reference sequence). The CDR3 nucleotides are TGTGCCAGCACCTCCGTAGGGGGCCCCTATGGCTACACCTTC. This sequence encodes CASTSVGGPYGYTF.

This clone was picked up one time. J is TRBJ1-3 and V is TRBV19, with D uncertain. Looked up from germline, CDR1 is LNHDA and CDR2 is SQIVND (reference sequence). CDR3 length equals 14 residues. The CDR3 reads CASKLADSGNTIYF. The CDR3 DNA reads TGTGCTAGCAAACTCGCAGACTCTGGAAACACCATATATTTT.

The chain employs TRBV21-1 and TRBJ1-5. TRBV21-1 is a pseudogene segment. CDR3 size: 15 residues. The CDR3 DNA sequence: TGTGCCAGCAGCACTCGACTGTATAGCAATCAGCCCCAGCATTTT. It translates to CASSTRLYSNQPQHF.

This chain uses TRBV27 with TRBJ1-1; D uncertain. CDR1 and CDR2 (germline): MNHEY, SMNVEV (reference sequence). The CDR3 sequence is 13 residues long. The V end lost 6 bases, the J end lost 8 bases, and 16 bases lay between the germline ends. The CDR3 DNA reads as TGTGCCAGCAGGCCGACTCGATTAGAAGAAGCTTTCTTT. Amino acid sequence: CASRPTRLEEAFF.

The chain combines TRBV6-2 or TRBV6-3 with TRBJ2-3, with 9 bases identical to TRBD2. J was trimmed by 5 bases and V by 2 bases; bases with no gene match: 8. CDR3 length: 16 residues. Germline CDR1 and CDR2: MNHEY and SVGEGT. The DNA of the CDR3 is TGTGCCAGCAGTTACAAGGTAGCGGGAGCGAGAGATACGCAGTATTTT. Encoded protein: CASSYKVAGARDTQYF.

This clone was seen only a few times. This chain joins TRBV7-2 and TRBJ2-3; 10 nucleotides agree with TRBD2. V trimming: 5 bases; J trimming: 5 bases; junction bases outside the gene matches: 13. CDR1 SGHTA and CDR2 FQGNSA come from the germline V gene. CDR3 length: 17 amino acids. Here the CDR3 reads CASSLRSGRAGGDTQYF. In DNA, the CDR3 is TGTGCCAGCAGCCTAAGGAGCGGGAGGGCCGGCGGAGATACGCAGTATTTT.

The chain joins TRBV2 to TRBJ1-1; D is possibly TRBD1 (6 bases). This CDR3 spans 17 amino acids. V shed 4 bases and J shed 1 base, with 19 bases lying between them. Germline V gene lookup returns CDR1 SNHLY and CDR2 FYNNEI. DNA of the CDR3: TGTGCCAGCAGTGGCTCCAGGGGCCGCCTAAGGAACACTGAAGCTTTCTTT. It is translated as CASSGSRGRLRNTEAFF.

This chain links TRBV3-1 (or the pseudogene TRBV3-2) with TRBJ2-3, with D hard to call. V lost 8 bases and J 0 bases, leaving 9 bases between the germline ends. The CDR3 extends over 13 amino acids. Per germline, CDR1 LGHDT and CDR2 YNNKEL (reference sequence). CDR3 protein: CASEASSTDTQYF. CDR3 bases: TGTGCCAGCGAAGCGTCTAGCACAGATACGCAGTATTTT.

The genes are TRBV28 and TRBJ1-6; D is perhaps TRBD1 (6 bases). With 7 bases removed from V and 10 bases from J, the gap between germline ends came to 23 bases. Germline loops: CDR1 MDHEN, CDR2 SYDVKM. This CDR3 region has 16 residues. As DNA, the CDR3 is TGTGCCAGCACCCGCCACGGGGGGCGGCGGAGCTCACCCCTCCACTTT. It encodes CASTRHGGRRSSPLHF.